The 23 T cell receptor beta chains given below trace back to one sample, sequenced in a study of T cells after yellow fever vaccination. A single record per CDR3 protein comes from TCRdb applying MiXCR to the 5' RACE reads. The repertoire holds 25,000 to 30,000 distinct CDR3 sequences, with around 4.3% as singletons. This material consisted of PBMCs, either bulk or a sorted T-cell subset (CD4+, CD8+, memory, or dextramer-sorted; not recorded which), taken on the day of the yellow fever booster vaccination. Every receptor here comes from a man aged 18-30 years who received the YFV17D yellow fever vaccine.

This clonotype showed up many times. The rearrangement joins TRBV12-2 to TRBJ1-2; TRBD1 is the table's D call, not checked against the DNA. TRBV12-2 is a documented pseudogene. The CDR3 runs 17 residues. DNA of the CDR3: TGTGCAAGTCGCTTAGCATGGGGACAGGTAGATAACTATGGCTACACCTTC. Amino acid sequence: CASRLAWGQVDNYGYTF.

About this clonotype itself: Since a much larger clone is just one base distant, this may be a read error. The CDR3 region has the DNA TGCGCCAGCAGCCTTGGCGGTTCGGCAGGCTACCATGAGCAGTTCTTC. Encoded protein: CASSLGGSAGYHEQFF. The genes are TRBV5-1 and TRBJ2-1; D is ambiguous. The CDR3 sequence is 16 residues long. The germline gives CDR1 SGHRS, CDR2 YFSETQ.

The CDR3 region has the DNA TGTGCCAGCAGTTATGGCGGGGGGCCCCAAGAGACCCAGTACTTC. This codes for CASSYGGGPQETQYF. The chain employs TRBV6-2 or TRBV6-3 and TRBJ2-5; 8 nucleotides line up with TRBD2. The length of the CDR3 is 15 residues. CDR1 and CDR2 (germline): MNHEY, SVGEGT. V shed 3 bases, J shed 1 base, and the junction held 4 bases outside the gene matches.

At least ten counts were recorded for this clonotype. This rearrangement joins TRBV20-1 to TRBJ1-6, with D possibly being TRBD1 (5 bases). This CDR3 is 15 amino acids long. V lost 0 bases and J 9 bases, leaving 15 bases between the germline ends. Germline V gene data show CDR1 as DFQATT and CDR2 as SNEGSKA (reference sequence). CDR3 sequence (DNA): TGCAGTGCTAGAGATCCAAGGGCAGGGAGTTCACCCCTCCACTTT. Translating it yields CSARDPRAGSSPLHF.

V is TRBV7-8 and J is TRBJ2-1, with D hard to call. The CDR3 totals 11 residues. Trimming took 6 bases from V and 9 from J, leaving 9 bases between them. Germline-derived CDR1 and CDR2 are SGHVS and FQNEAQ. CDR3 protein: CASSYSGEQFF. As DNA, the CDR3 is TGTGCCAGCAGTTACTCCGGTGAGCAGTTCTTC.

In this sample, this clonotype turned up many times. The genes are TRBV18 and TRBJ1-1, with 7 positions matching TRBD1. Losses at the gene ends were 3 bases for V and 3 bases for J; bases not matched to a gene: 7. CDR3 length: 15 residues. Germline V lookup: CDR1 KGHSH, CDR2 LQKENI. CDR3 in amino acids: CASSPAQGMDTEAFF. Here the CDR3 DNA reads TGTGCCAGCTCACCTGCACAGGGGATGGACACTGAAGCTTTCTTT.

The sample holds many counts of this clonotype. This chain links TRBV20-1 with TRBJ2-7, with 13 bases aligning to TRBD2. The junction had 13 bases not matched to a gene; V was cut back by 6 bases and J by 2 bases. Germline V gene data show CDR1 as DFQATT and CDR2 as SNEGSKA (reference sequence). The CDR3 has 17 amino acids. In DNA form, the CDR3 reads TGCAGTGCCCGATTCACTAGCGGGGGGGCCCGGCCCTACGAGCAGTACTTC. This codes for CSARFTSGGARPYEQYF.

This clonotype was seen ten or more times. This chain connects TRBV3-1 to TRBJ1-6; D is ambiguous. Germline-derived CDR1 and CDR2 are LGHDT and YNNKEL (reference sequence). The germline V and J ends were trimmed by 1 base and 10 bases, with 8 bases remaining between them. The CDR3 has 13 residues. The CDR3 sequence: CASSQAIVSPLHF. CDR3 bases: TGTGCCAGCAGCCAAGCCATCGTCTCACCCCTCCACTTT.

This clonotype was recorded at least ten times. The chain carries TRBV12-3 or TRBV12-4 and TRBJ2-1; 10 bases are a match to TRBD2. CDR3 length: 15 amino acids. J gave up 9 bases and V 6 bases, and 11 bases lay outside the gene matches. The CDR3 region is CASRLGAQRGGEQFF. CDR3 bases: TGTGCCAGCAGACTGGGGGCCCAGCGGGGGGGTGAGCAGTTCTTC.

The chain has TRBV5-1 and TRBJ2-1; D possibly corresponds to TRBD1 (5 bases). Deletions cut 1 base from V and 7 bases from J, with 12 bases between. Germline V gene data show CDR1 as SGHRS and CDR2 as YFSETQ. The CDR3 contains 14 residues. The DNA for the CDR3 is TGCGCCAGCAGCTTGCAGGGTATTGAGAATGAGCAGTTCTTC. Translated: CASSLQGIENEQFF.

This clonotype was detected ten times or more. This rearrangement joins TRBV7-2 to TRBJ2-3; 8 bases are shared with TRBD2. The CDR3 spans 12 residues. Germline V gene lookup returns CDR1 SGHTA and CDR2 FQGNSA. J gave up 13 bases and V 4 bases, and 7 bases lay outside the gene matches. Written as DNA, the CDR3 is TGTGCCAGCAGCTCAAGTAGCGGGGCGGAGTATTTT. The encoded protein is CASSSSSGAEYF. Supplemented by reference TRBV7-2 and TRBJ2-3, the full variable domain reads GAGVSQSPSNKVTEKGKDVELRCDPISGHTALYWYRQSLGQGLEFLIYFQGNSAPDKSGLPSDRFSAERTGGSVSTLTIQRTQQEDSAVYLCASSSSSGAEYFGPGTRLTVL.

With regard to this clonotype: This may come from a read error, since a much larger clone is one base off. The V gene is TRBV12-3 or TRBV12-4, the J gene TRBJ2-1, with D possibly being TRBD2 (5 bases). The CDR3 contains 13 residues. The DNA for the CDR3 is TGTGCCAGCAGTTTGAACGGGGTTGGCGAGCATTTCTTC. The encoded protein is CASSLNGVGEHFF.

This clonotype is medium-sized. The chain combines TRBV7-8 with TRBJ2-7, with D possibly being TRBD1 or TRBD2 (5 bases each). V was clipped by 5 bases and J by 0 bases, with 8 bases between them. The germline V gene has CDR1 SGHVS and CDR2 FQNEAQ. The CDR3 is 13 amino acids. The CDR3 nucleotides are TGTGCCAGCAGCGAGGGACCCTCCTACGAGCAGTACTTC. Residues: CASSEGPSYEQYF.

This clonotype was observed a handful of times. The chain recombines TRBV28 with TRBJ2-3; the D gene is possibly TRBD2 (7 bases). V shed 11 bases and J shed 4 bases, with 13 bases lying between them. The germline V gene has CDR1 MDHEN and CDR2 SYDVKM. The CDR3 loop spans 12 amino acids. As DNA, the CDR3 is TGTGCCGGCGGGGGCTTCTCAGATACGCAGTATTTT. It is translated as CAGGGFSDTQYF.

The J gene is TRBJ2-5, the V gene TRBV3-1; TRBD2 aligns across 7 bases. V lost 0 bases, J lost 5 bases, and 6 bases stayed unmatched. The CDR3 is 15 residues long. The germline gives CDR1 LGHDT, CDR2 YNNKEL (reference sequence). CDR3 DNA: TGTGCCAGCAGCCAAGATTTCGGGGAGGGGGAGACCCAGTACTTC. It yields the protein CASSQDFGEGETQYF.

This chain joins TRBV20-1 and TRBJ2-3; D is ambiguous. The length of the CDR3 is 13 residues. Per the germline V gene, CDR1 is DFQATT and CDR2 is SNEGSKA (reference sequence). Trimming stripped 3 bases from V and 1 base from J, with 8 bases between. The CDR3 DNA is TGCAGTGCTAGTGAGTCAGGCACAGATACGCAGTATTTT. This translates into CSASESGTDTQYF.

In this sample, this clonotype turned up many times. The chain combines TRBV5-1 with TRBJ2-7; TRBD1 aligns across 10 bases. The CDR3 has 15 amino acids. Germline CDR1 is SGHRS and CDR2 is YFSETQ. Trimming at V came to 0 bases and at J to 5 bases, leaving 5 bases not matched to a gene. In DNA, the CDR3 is TGCGCCAGCAGCTTGGAAGGACAGGGGGGGGACGAGCAGTACTTC. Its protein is CASSLEGQGGDEQYF. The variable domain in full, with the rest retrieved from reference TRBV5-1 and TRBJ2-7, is KAGVTQTPRYLIKTRGQQVTLSCSPISGHRSVSWYQQTPGQGLQFLFEYFSETQRNKGNFPGRFSGRQFSNSRSEMNVSTLELGDSALYLCASSLEGQGGDEQYFGPGTRLTVT.

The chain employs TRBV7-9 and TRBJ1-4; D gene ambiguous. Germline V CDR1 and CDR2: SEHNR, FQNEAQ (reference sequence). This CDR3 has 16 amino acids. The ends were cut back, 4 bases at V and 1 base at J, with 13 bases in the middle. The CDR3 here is CASSSRGMGTNEKLFF. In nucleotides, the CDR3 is TGTGCCAGCAGCTCTAGAGGGATGGGAACTAATGAAAAACTGTTTTTT.

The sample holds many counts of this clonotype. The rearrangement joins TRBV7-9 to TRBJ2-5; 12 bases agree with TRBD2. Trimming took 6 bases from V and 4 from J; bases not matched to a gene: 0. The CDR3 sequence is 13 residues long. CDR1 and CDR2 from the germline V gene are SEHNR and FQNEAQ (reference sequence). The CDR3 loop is CASRTSGGETQYF. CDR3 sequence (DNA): TGTGCCAGCAGGACTAGCGGGGGAGAGACCCAGTACTTC.

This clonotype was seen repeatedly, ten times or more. CDR3 nucleotides: TGTGCCAGCAGCTTGGGGAAGTACAATGAGCAGTTCTTC. Translated, it gives CASSLGKYNEQFF. The rearrangement joins TRBV5-5 to TRBJ2-1; D not certain. V lost 0 bases, J lost 4 bases, and 5 bases lay in between. The CDR3 spans 13 residues. Germline loops: CDR1 SGHKS, CDR2 YYEKEE (reference sequence). Together with reference TRBV5-5 and TRBJ2-1, the CDR3 gives the full variable domain: DAGVTQSPTHLIKTRGQQVTLRCSPISGHKSVSWYQQVLGQGPQFIFQYYEKEERGRGNFPDRFSARQFPNYSSELNVNALLLGDSALYLCASSLGKYNEQFFGPGTRLTVL.

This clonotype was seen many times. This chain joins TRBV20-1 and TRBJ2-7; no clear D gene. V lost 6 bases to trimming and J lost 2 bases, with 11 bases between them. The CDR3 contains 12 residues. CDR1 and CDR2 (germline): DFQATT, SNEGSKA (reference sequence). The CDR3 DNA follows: TGCAGTGCCACGGACCTTCCCTACGAGCAGTACGTC. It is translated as CSATDLPYEQYV.

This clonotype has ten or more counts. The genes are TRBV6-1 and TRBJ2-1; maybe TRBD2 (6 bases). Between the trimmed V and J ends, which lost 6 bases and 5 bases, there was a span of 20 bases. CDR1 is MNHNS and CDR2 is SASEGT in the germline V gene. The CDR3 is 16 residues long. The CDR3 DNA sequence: TGTGCCAGCAGACTCGGGTCGGGACGGGGGAACAATGAGCAGTTCTTC. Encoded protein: CASRLGSGRGNNEQFF.

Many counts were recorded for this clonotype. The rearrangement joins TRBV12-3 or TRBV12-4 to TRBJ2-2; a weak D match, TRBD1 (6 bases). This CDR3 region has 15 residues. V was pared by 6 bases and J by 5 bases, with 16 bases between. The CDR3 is CASSLTRGLTGELFF. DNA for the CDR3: TGTGCCAGCAGCCTTACGAGGGGGTTGACCGGGGAGCTGTTTTTT.